These 14 T cell receptor beta chains were sequenced from one sample in a study of cytomegalovirus exposure and HLA in healthy donors. The primer mix had 60 Vbeta and 13 Jbeta primers. Assay: immunoSEQ multiplex PCR; the TCRdb copy retains only in-frame clones and omits some. In all, the sample yields about 140,000 clones. Sequenced sample: PBMCs. The receptors here all came from a man in his forties in good health and CMV-seronegative.

The genes are TRBV11-3 and TRBJ2-2; weak D call: TRBD1 (5 bases). V lost 1 base to trimming and J lost 7 bases, with 13 bases between them. The CDR3 extends over 15 amino acids. Germline-derived CDR1 and CDR2 are SGHNT and YENEEA. The CDR3 here is CASSLGGQGYGELFF. The CDR3 DNA follows: TGTGCCAGCAGCTTAGGCGGCCAGGGCTACGGGGAGCTGTTTTTT.

This CDR3 is CASSLGAYYGYTF. CDR3 coding DNA: TGTGCCAGCAGCTTAGGGGCCTACTATGGCTACACCTTC. The chain carries TRBV11-2 and TRBJ1-2, with D uncertain. V was pared by 1 base and J by 3 bases, with 6 bases between. The germline CDR1 and CDR2 sequences are SGHAT and FQNNGV. This CDR3 is built from 13 residues.

V and J are TRBV11-1 and TRBJ2-2, with TRBD1 as a possible D gene (6 bases). V shed 4 bases and J shed 6 bases, with 24 bases lying between them. Germline loops: CDR1 SGHAT, CDR2 FQDESV (reference sequence). The CDR3 spans 18 residues. In DNA, the CDR3 is TGTGCCAGCAGCTCCCAGGGGTTAGCTAGTGGATTTGCCGGGGAGCTGTTTTTT. This codes for CASSSQGLASGFAGELFF.

The V and J genes are TRBV2 and TRBJ1-4; D not resolved. Germline V gene data show CDR1 as SNHLY and CDR2 as FYNNEI. CDR3 size: 13 residues. CDR3 sequence (DNA): TGTGCTCTCAAAGGAGGGCTTAATGAAAAACTGTTTTTT. It codes for CALKGGLNEKLFF.

The CDR3 coding sequence is TGTGCCAGCAGCGTAGAATCGGGGAACTCACCCCTCCACTTT. This sequence encodes CASSVESGNSPLHF. V gene TRBV9 combines with J gene TRBJ1-6; D is unclear. V lost 0 bases and J lost 10, with 11 bases in between. The germline V gene encodes CDR1 SGDLS and CDR2 YYNGEE. This CDR3 region has 14 residues.

V is TRBV7-9 and J is TRBJ1-5; the D gene is possibly TRBD1 (6 bases). From germline, CDR1 is SEHNR and CDR2 FQNEAQ (reference sequence). This CDR3 contains 15 residues. Trimming took 1 base from V and 4 from J, leaving 11 bases between them. DNA of the CDR3: TGTGCCAGCAGCTTAGTCGGGGGGCGAAATCAGCCCCAGCATTTT. This translates into CASSLVGGRNQPQHF.

This chain links TRBV7-6 with TRBJ2-2, with 9 bases matching TRBD1. With V trimmed by 1 base and J by 6 bases, 0 bases remained unmatched. Germline-derived CDR1 and CDR2 are SGHVS and FNYEAQ. There are 14 residues in the CDR3. CDR3 coding DNA: TGTGCCAGCAGCTTAGGACAGGGGGCCGGGGAGCTGTTTTTT. Translating it yields CASSLGQGAGELFF.

V usage is TRBV9 and J usage is TRBJ1-5; D remains ambiguous. Germline CDR1 SGDLS, CDR2 YYNGEE. Trimming pared 4 bases from V and 4 bases from J, leaving 12 bases between. The CDR3 covers 14 residues. CDR3 amino acids: CASSLFGGNQPQHF. The CDR3 DNA follows: TGTGCCAGCAGCCTCTTCGGAGGTAATCAGCCCCAGCATTTT.

The chain employs TRBV18 and TRBJ1-5, with 8 bases aligning to TRBD1. This CDR3 is 17 amino acids long. V dropped 0 bases and J dropped 5; count of bases not matched to a gene: 9. Germline-derived CDR1 and CDR2 are KGHSH and LQKENI. This chain's CDR3 is CASSPPGRGRGYQPQHF. In nucleotides, the CDR3 is TGTGCCAGCTCACCACCGGGCAGGGGGCGTGGGTATCAGCCCCAGCATTTT.

The chain joins TRBV6-4 to TRBJ2-3; 8 nucleotides match TRBD2. CDR1 is MRHNA, CDR2 SNTAGT, per germline. The CDR3 runs 15 residues. V lost 5 bases to trimming and J lost 0 bases; unmatched junction nucleotides: 4. Here the CDR3 DNA reads TGTGCCAGCAGTTTGCAGCGGGGGAGCACAGATACGCAGTATTTT. This codes for CASSLQRGSTDTQYF.

The V and J genes are TRBV28 and TRBJ2-1, with D tentatively TRBD1 (6 bases). The germline CDR1 and CDR2 sequences are MDHEN and SYDVKM. V was trimmed by 5 bases and J by 8 bases, leaving 13 bases between them. CDR3 size: 13 residues. DNA of the CDR3: TGTGCCAGCAGTCCTGCAGGGGAGCATGAGCAGTTCTTC. It codes for CASSPAGEHEQFF.

This sequence joins TRBV6-5 and TRBJ2-7; TRBD2 matches at 7 bases. The ends lost 10 bases at V and 5 bases at J; junction bases unmatched: 11. Germline V gene lookup returns CDR1 MNHEY and CDR2 SVGAGI. The CDR3 runs 13 residues. The CDR3 sequence is CATQWGGVNEQYF. CDR3 DNA: TGTGCCACCCAATGGGGGGGAGTCAACGAGCAGTACTTC.

The rearrangement links TRBV4-3 to TRBJ2-7, with a possible D match to TRBD1 (5 bases). The ends were cut back, 5 bases at V and 0 bases at J, with 14 bases in the middle. This CDR3 is 15 amino acids long. Germline CDR1 reads LGHNA; CDR2 reads YSLEER. The CDR3 coding sequence is TGCGCCAGCAGCGACTCAAGGGGCAACTCCTACGAGCAGTACTTC. Encoded protein: CASSDSRGNSYEQYF.

Notes on this clone: Other DNA sequences within the sample encode an identical CDR3. This chain connects TRBV18 to TRBJ1-1; no clear D gene. Trimming stripped 2 bases from V and 1 base from J, with 11 bases between. In germline, CDR1 is KGHSH, CDR2 LQKENI. The CDR3 consists of 15 residues. The CDR3 nucleotides read TGTGCCAGCTCACCATTGAGGGCGGGGAACACTGAAGCTTTCTTT. It encodes CASSPLRAGNTEAFF. The variable domain in full, with the rest retrieved from reference TRBV18 and TRBJ1-1, is NAGVMQNPRHLVRRRGQEARLRCSPMKGHSHVYWYRQLPEEGLKFMVYLQKENIIDESGMPKERFSAEFPKEGPSILRIQQVVRGDSAAYFCASSPLRAGNTEAFFGQGTRLTVV.